This section outlines one TCR beta chain sequence together with its context. The antigen it binds to is not known. No base-level quality is on record; no much larger clone is a single base apart. This specimen belongs to a study of blood T cell repertoires in COVID-19 (dated by TCRdb to about 2020). Background for the entire study: Collaborator samples came from the United States, Italy and Spain and covered acute and convalescent phases of COVID-19. The material from the prospective study consisted of cDNA or gDNA derived from T cells, B-cell-depleted T cells, or PBMCs. Subjects who had been exposed to COVID-19, were actively infected with it, or had recovered from it provided the deeply sampled blood TCRbeta repertoires that made up the dataset. A freely available public database, intended as a resource for researchers studying the immune response to SARS-CoV-2, is where the repertoires were released. The samples were drawn from the first 160 participants of the ongoing ImmuneRACE study and from more than 1,000 subjects provided by 6 global collaborators. Nearly every sample came with metadata listing a de-identified subject ID, COVID-19 status, age in years and sex. HLA class I and class II types, where available, came from metadata supplied by the sample provider rather than from assay-based typing. On the study overall, not on this receptor specifically: How much clinical and demographic metadata was included differed by source and by participant, and the metadata was provided uncurated.

Another Seattle source contributed samples from volunteer blood donors who had recovered from COVID-19. The collaborating institutions used their own protocols to collect whole blood in K2EDTA tubes. Collaborator samples were shipped for TCRbeta analysis as frozen whole blood, isolated PBMCs, or DNA extracted from either sample type. The immunoSEQ Assay, a bias-controlled multiplex PCR, was used to amplify TCRbeta CDR3 regions from genomic DNA. The published analysis was carried out like this. The number of nucleated cells in each sample was estimated from the amplification of reference gene primers within the assay. Sequence reads were collapsed and filtered to measure the absolute abundance of every unique TCRbeta CDR3 rearrangement. For each sample, productive Simpson clonality was calculated as the square root of Simpson's diversity index across productive rearrangements. Not all clones reach the TCRdb copy of this immuneACCESS table, which keeps in-frame sequences only. Checked studies attribute under half of the gap to unresolved V genes and leave the rest unexplained. Clonal size and the V and J genes are those of that table, whereas D and trimming came from the DNA. In all, the sample holds roughly 220,000 clones, and about nine tenths of those were seen once. The top ten hold 2% to 2.5% of the sample.

Reading the germline V gene gives CDR1 MNHNS and CDR2 SASEGT. V gives up 2 bases and J gives up 2 bases, and the segment between their germline ends measures 13 bases. Its CDR3 holds 15 amino acids, cysteine through phenylalanine. Only the CDR3 part of the read is kept: 45 bases, read in frame from the first base. The source material was peripheral blood. The source is a young man who had recovered from COVID-19. The chain links TRBV6-1 with TRBJ2-7; a tentative D match to TRBD1 spans 6 bases. Here the CDR3 is given as CASSETDRYAYEQYF. The DNA is as follows: TGTGCCAGCAGTGAAACCGACAGGTACGCCTACGAGCAGTACTTC.